The next 24 T cell receptor beta chains were all read from a single sample in a study of blood T cell repertoires in COVID-19. The repertoire was sequenced with immunoSEQ multiplex PCR; TCRdb's copy has only in-frame clones and lacks some. This repertoire shows 250,000 to 400,000 clones, 70% to 90% found once; its top ten account for about 5%. The sequenced sample consisted of PBMCs or T cells enriched from blood (not recorded which). The source of these receptors is a woman in her thirties who had recovered from COVID-19.

This chain links TRBV19 with TRBJ1-5; 8 bases fit TRBD1. Germline loops: CDR1 LNHDA, CDR2 SQIVND (reference sequence). This CDR3 is 14 amino acids long. J was trimmed by 6 bases and V by 8 bases; bases with no gene match: 9. CDR3 protein: CASEWTGMFQPQHF. The CDR3 DNA reads TGTGCCAGTGAGTGGACAGGGATGTTTCAGCCCCAGCATTTT. Using reference TRBV19 and TRBJ1-5 for the parts outside the CDR3, the full variable domain is DGGITQSPKYLFRKEGQNVTLSCEQNLNHDAMYWYRQDPGQGLRLIYYSQIVNDFQKGDIAEGYSVSREKKESFPLTVTSAQKNPTAFYLCASEWTGMFQPQHFGDGTRLSIL.

This rearrangement joins TRBV2 to TRBJ1-3; D is ambiguous. The CDR3 loop spans 13 amino acids. Germline CDR1 reads SNHLY; CDR2 reads FYNNEI. V was cut by 11 bases and J by 0 bases, with 11 bases left in between. Here the CDR3 reads CAGSRSSGNTIYF. CDR3 DNA sequence: TGTGCCGGCTCGAGGAGCTCTGGAAACACCATATATTTT.

J is TRBJ1-4 and V is TRBV6-2 or TRBV6-3, with TRBD1 identical over 7 bases. CDR3 length equals 15 residues. In germline, CDR1 is MNHEY, CDR2 SVGEGT. J gave up 8 bases and V 6 bases, and 12 bases lay outside the gene matches. The CDR3 reads CASSDPEDRAEKLFF. In DNA form, the CDR3 reads TGTGCCAGCAGCGATCCCGAAGACAGGGCGGAAAAACTGTTTTTT.

The CDR3 sequence is CASSLVTGFGETQYF. CDR3 nucleotides: TGTGCCAGCAGCTTAGTTACCGGGTTTGGGGAGACCCAGTACTTC. The chain combines TRBV7-2 with TRBJ2-5; D not certain. This CDR3 has 15 residues. Germline-derived CDR1 and CDR2 are SGHTA and FQGNSA. V was trimmed by 1 base and J by 5 bases, leaving 14 bases between them. The full variable domain, completed using reference TRBV7-2 and TRBJ2-5, is GAGVSQSPSNKVTEKGKDVELRCDPISGHTALYWYRQSLGQGLEFLIYFQGNSAPDKSGLPSDRFSAERTGGSVSTLTIQRTQQEDSAVYLCASSLVTGFGETQYFGPGTRLLVL.

The V gene is TRBV5-1, the J gene TRBJ1-2; no clear D. The CDR3 sequence is 15 residues long. Trimming took 4 bases from V and 4 from J, leaving 17 bases between them. Germline CDR1 reads SGHRS; CDR2 reads YFSETQ. CDR3 amino acids: CASSPETIGAYGYTF. The CDR3 DNA reads TGCGCCAGCAGCCCCGAGACTATAGGTGCCTATGGCTACACCTTC.

A few counts support this clone. The CDR3 nucleotides are TGTGCCAGCAGCCCACGACAGGGGGCTGAAAAACTGTTTTTT. Amino acid sequence: CASSPRQGAEKLFF. The V and J genes are TRBV7-9 and TRBJ1-4; 10 bases are shared with TRBD1. The germline V gene encodes CDR1 SEHNR and CDR2 FQNEAQ (reference sequence). Trimming cost V 5 bases and J 7 bases; bases outside gene matches: 4. The CDR3 runs 14 residues.

V usage is TRBV10-2 and J usage is TRBJ2-1, with 8 bases that match TRBD2. Germline V gene sequence: CDR1 WSHSY, CDR2 SAAADI. Germline trimming cut 5 bases from V and 7 bases from J; bases unmatched to any gene: 4. CDR3 length: 13 residues. The CDR3 DNA follows: TGCGCCAGCAGTTTCCAGCGGGGGAATGAGCAGTTCTTC. It translates to CASSFQRGNEQFF.

This clone was seen just once. This chain uses TRBV20-1 with TRBJ1-6, with D possibly matching TRBD1 (5 bases). Germline V gene data show CDR1 as DFQATT and CDR2 as SNEGSKA (reference sequence). The V gene lost 3 bases and the J gene lost 7 bases, with 10 bases spanning the gap. The CDR3 has 13 residues. CDR3 in DNA: TGCAGTGCTAGTACCGGGGGAAATTCACCCCTCCACTTT. Encoded protein: CSASTGGNSPLHF.

The J gene is TRBJ1-2, the V gene TRBV12-3 or TRBV12-4; a weak D match, TRBD1 (5 bases). Trimming removed 5 bases from V and 4 bases from J, with 11 bases in between. The CDR3 length is 13 residues. The chain's CDR3 is CASSPGQFYGYTF. The CDR3 DNA sequence: TGTGCCAGCAGTCCCGGACAATTCTATGGCTACACCTTC.

The genes are TRBV5-8 and TRBJ2-1; 7 bases fit TRBD1. Germline CDR1 and CDR2: SGHTS and YDEGEE. With V trimmed by 4 bases and J by 7 bases, 11 bases remained unmatched. The CDR3 is 15 amino acids. The CDR3 DNA reads TGTGCCAGCAGCAGGACAGGATCTAGGTTTAATGAGCAGTTCTTC. Protein: CASSRTGSRFNEQFF.

The J gene is TRBJ1-2, the V gene TRBV7-9; D not certain. This CDR3 contains 17 residues. Germline CDR1 is SEHNR and CDR2 is FQNEAQ (reference sequence). V was cut by 2 bases and J by 2 bases, with 18 bases left in between. This CDR3 reads CASSLLVQQVINYGYTF. In DNA, the CDR3 is TGTGCCAGCAGCTTACTAGTGCAGCAAGTAATCAACTATGGCTACACCTTC.

The J gene is TRBJ2-3, the V gene TRBV4-2, with D perhaps TRBD2 (5 bases). CDR1 is LGHNA, CDR2 YNFKEQ, per germline. The CDR3 is 14 amino acids. V was pared by 1 base and J by 5 bases, with 10 bases between. The CDR3 loop is CASSQGQRLDTQYF. The CDR3 DNA reads as TGTGCCAGCAGCCAAGGGCAGCGGTTAGATACGCAGTATTTT.

This clone was counted at least ten times. This chain connects TRBV6-5 to TRBJ2-7; 9 bases map to TRBD1. This CDR3 contains 13 residues. Germline V lookup: CDR1 MNHEY, CDR2 SVGAGI. Trimming cost V 5 bases and J 9 bases; bases outside gene matches: 8. For the CDR3, the DNA is TGTGCCAGCAGTAGCGGGACAGGGAGTGGGCAGTACTTC. This codes for CASSSGTGSGQYF.

The chain links TRBV24-1 to TRBJ2-3, with TRBD1 as a possible D gene (5 bases). The germline CDR1 and CDR2 sequences are KGHDR and SFDVKD. Deletions cut 1 base from V and 4 bases from J, with 8 bases between. The CDR3 contains 14 residues. The CDR3 DNA sequence: TGTGCCACCAGTGATTTCTCCAGGGCAGATACGCAGTATTTT. Translated: CATSDFSRADTQYF.

The CDR3 is CASSFSGLEQYF. In DNA, the CDR3 is TGTGCCAGCAGCTTCTCTGGGCTCGAGCAGTACTTC. The chain carries TRBV5-8 and TRBJ2-7, with D hard to call. CDR3 length: 12 residues. Looked up from germline, CDR1 is SGHTS and CDR2 is YDEGEE. V lost 2 bases and J lost 6, with 9 bases in between.

The chain carries TRBV5-6 and TRBJ1-5; D uncertain. V lost 0 bases to trimming and J lost 6 bases, with 10 bases between them. The germline gives CDR1 SGHDT, CDR2 YYEEEE. This CDR3 comprises 14 residues. CDR3 DNA sequence: TGTGCCAGCAGCTTGGCCGTAGGGAGTCAGCCCCAGCATTTT. It codes for CASSLAVGSQPQHF.

This chain's CDR3 is CASGNRGDYGYTF. CDR3 sequence (DNA): TGTGCCAGCGGAAACAGGGGGGACTATGGCTACACCTTC. The J gene is TRBJ1-2, the V gene TRBV10-3; TRBD1 agrees at 8 bases. The CDR3 is 13 residues long. The V and J ends lost 10 bases and 3 bases, in that order; junction bases with no gene match: 7. The germline V gene encodes CDR1 ENHRY and CDR2 SYGVKD.

The chain has TRBV7-2 and TRBJ1-1; no clear D. V was cut by 0 bases and J by 0 bases, with 8 bases left in between. CDR1 is SGHTA and CDR2 is FQGNSA in the germline V gene. The CDR3 is made up of 15 amino acids. This chain's CDR3 is CASSLARVMNTEAFF. The CDR3 DNA sequence: TGTGCCAGCAGCTTAGCACGGGTCATGAACACTGAAGCTTTCTTT. Together with reference TRBV7-2 and TRBJ1-1, the CDR3 gives the full variable domain: GAGVSQSPSNKVTEKGKDVELRCDPISGHTALYWYRQSLGQGLEFLIYFQGNSAPDKSGLPSDRFSAERTGGSVSTLTIQRTQQEDSAVYLCASSLARVMNTEAFFGQGTRLTVV.

The chain links TRBV28 to TRBJ2-2; possibly TRBD1 for D (6 bases). The V end was cut by 4 bases, the J end by 4 bases, with 19 bases between. The germline CDR1 and CDR2 sequences are MDHEN and SYDVKM. This CDR3 has 17 amino acids. CDR3 residues: CASSSLGGGGFTGELFF. The CDR3 coding sequence is TGTGCCAGCAGTTCCCTTGGTGGGGGCGGCTTCACCGGGGAGCTGTTTTTT. Filled out from reference TRBV28 and TRBJ2-2, the complete variable domain reads DVKVTQSSRYLVKRTGEKVFLECVQDMDHENMFWYRQDPGLGLRLIYFSYDVKMKEKGDIPEGYSVSREKKERFSLILESASTNQTSMYLCASSSLGGGGFTGELFFGEGSRLTVL.

The chain combines TRBV5-1 with TRBJ1-2; a weak D match, TRBD1 (6 bases). The CDR3 sequence is 16 residues long. CDR1 SGHRS and CDR2 YFSETQ come from the germline V gene. The germline V and J ends were trimmed by 2 bases and 2 bases, with 16 bases remaining between them. CDR3 residues: CASSFLTGNQNYGYTF. The CDR3 DNA is TGCGCCAGCAGCTTTCTTACAGGGAACCAAAACTATGGCTACACCTTC.

The chain links TRBV7-9 to TRBJ2-3, with D tentatively TRBD2 (6 bases). The CDR3 totals 14 residues. Germline values: CDR1 SEHNR, CDR2 FQNEAQ (reference sequence). Trimming cost V 8 bases and J 3 bases, with 15 bases left between them. Here the CDR3 DNA reads TGTGCCAGCGTATCTCAGGGAGGAACAGATACGCAGTATTTT. It is translated as CASVSQGGTDTQYF.

V is TRBV4-1 and J is TRBJ1-2, with D perhaps matching TRBD1 (5 bases). The CDR3 is 12 residues long. Per the germline V gene, CDR1 is MGHRA and CDR2 is YSYEKL. The V end lost 3 bases, the J end lost 8 bases, and 10 bases lay between the germline ends. CDR3 region: CASSQGRTGYTF. CDR3 nucleotide sequence: TGCGCCAGCAGCCAGGGGCGTACCGGCTACACCTTC.

The rearrangement uses TRBV19 and TRBJ1-4, with D possibly TRBD1 on 6 matching bases. V was pared by 2 bases and J by 3 bases, with 13 bases between. Germline V gene data show CDR1 as LNHDA and CDR2 as SQIVND (reference sequence). The CDR3 is 16 residues long. CDR3 loop: CASSITAGVPNEKLFF. CDR3 DNA sequence: TGTGCCAGTAGTATAACGGCAGGGGTGCCTAATGAAAAACTGTTTTTT.

The chain couples TRBV11-3 to TRBJ2-1; D might be TRBD1 (6 bases). V was trimmed by 4 bases and J by 8 bases, leaving 18 bases between them. This CDR3 is built from 15 residues. Germline loops: CDR1 SGHNT, CDR2 YENEEA. The CDR3 DNA is TGTGCCAGCAGCTCAACGCCAGGGGATAACGATGAGCAGTTCTTC. This gives the protein CASSSTPGDNDEQFF.